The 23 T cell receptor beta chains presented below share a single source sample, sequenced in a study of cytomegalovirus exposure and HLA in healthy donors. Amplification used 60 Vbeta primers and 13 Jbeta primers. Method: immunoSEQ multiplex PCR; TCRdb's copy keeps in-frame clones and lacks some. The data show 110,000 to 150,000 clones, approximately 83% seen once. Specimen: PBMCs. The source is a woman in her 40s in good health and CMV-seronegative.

For the CDR3, the DNA is TGTGCCAGCAGCTTAACTAGCGGCTACAATGAGCAGTTCTTC. It encodes CASSLTSGYNEQFF. This chain uses TRBV7-6 with TRBJ2-1; 8 bases fit TRBD2. CDR3 length: 14 residues. CDR1 is SGHVS, CDR2 FNYEAQ, per germline. V was clipped by 2 bases and J by 3 bases; unmatched bases: 0.

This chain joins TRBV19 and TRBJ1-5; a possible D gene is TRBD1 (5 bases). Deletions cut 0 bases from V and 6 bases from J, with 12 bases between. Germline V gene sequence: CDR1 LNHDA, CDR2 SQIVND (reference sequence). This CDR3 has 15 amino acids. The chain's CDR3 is CASSIDGGGLQPQHF. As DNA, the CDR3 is TGTGCCAGTAGTATAGATGGGGGGGGTCTTCAGCCCCAGCATTTT.

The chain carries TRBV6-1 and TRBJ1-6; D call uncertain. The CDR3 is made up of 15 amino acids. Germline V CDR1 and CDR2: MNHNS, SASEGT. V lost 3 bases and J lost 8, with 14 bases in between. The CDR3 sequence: CASSEAELAYSPLHF. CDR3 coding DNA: TGTGCCAGCAGTGAGGCAGAACTAGCCTATTCACCCCTCCACTTT.

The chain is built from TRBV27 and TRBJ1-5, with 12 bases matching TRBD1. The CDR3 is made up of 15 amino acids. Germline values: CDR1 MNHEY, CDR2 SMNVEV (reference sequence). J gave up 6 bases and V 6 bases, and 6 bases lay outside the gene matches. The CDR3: CASSSGTGGTQPQHF. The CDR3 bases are TGTGCCAGCAGCTCCGGGACAGGGGGCACTCAGCCCCAGCATTTT.

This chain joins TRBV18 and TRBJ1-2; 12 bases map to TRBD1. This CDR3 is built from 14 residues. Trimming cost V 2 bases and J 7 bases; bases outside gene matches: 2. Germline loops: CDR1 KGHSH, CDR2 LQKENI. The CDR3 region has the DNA TGTGCCAGCTCACCAGGGGACAGGGGGCTTGGCTACACCTTC. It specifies CASSPGDRGLGYTF.

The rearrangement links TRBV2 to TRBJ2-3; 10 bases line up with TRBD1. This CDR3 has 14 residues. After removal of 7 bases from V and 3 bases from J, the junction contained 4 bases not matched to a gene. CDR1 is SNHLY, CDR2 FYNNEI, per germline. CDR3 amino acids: CASMTGQGTDTQYF. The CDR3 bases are TGTGCCAGCATGACGGGACAGGGGACAGATACGCAGTATTTT. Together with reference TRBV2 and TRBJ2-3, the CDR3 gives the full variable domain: EPEVTQTPSHQVTQMGQEVILRCVPISNHLYFYWYRQILGQKVEFLVSFYNNEISEKSEIFDDQFSVERPDGSNFTLKIRSTKLEDSAMYFCASMTGQGTDTQYFGPGTRLTVL.

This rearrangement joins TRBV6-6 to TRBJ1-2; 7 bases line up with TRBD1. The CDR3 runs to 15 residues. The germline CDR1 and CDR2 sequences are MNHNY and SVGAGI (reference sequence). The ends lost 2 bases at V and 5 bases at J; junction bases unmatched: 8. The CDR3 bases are TGTGCCAGCAGTTACCCTCGAGGGGGCGGGTATGGCTACACCTTC. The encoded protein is CASSYPRGGGYGYTF.

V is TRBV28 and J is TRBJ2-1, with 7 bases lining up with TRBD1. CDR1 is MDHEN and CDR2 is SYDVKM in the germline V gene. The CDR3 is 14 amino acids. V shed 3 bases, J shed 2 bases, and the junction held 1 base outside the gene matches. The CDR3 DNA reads TGTGCCAGCAGTTTCCAGGGGGCCTACAATGAGCAGTTCTTC. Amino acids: CASSFQGAYNEQFF.

CDR3 bases: TGTGCCAGTAGTATAGACGAGGGGGCGCCTTATGGCTACACCTTC. It translates to CASSIDEGAPYGYTF. This chain joins TRBV19 and TRBJ1-2; 7 bases fit TRBD1. Germline CDR1 and CDR2: LNHDA and SQIVND (reference sequence). This CDR3 has 15 amino acids. Trimming removed 0 bases from V and 5 bases from J; junction bases left unmatched: 6. Full variable domain (outside the CDR3, taken from reference TRBV19 and TRBJ1-2): DGGITQSPKYLFRKEGQNVTLSCEQNLNHDAMYWYRQDPGQGLRLIYYSQIVNDFQKGDIAEGYSVSREKKESFPLTVTSAQKNPTAFYLCASSIDEGAPYGYTFGSGTRLTVV.

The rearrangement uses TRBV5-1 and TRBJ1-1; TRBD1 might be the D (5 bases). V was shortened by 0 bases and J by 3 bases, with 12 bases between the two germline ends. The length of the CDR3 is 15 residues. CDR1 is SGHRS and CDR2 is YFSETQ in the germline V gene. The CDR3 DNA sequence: TGCGCCAGCAGCTTGGCCGGGGGGGTCGACACTGAAGCTTTCTTT. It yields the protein CASSLAGGVDTEAFF.

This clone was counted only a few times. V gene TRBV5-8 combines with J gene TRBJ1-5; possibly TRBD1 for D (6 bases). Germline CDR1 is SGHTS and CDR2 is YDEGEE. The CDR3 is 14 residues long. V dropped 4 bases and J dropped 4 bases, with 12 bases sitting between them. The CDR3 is CASSEDRFNQPQHF. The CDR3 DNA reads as TGTGCCAGCAGCGAAGACAGGTTTAATCAGCCCCAGCATTTT.

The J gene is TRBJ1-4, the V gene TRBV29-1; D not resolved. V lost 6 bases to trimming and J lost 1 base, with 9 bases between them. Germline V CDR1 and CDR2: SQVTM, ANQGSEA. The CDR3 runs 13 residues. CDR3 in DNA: TGCAGCGTCGGACGGGGAACTAATGAAAAACTGTTTTTT. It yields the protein CSVGRGTNEKLFF.

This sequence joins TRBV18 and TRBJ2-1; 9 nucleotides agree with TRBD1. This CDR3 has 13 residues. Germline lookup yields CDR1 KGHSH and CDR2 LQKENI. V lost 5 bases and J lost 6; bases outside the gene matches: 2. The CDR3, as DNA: TGTGCCAGCTCAGGACAGGGGATCAATGAGCAGTTCTTC. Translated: CASSGQGINEQFF.

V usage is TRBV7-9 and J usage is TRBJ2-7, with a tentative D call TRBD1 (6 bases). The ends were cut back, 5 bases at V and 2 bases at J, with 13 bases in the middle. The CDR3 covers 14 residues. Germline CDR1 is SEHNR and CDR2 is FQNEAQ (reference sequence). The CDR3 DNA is TGTGCCAGCAGCCAATTGGGACAAGCCTACGAGCAGTACTTC. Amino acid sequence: CASSQLGQAYEQYF.

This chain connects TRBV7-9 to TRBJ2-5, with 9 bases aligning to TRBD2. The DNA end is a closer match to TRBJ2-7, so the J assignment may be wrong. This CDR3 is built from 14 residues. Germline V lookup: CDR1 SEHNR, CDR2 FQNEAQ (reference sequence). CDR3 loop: CASSSTSGSYEQYF. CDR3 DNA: TGTGCCAGCTCCTCGACTAGCGGATCCTACGAGCAGTACTTC.

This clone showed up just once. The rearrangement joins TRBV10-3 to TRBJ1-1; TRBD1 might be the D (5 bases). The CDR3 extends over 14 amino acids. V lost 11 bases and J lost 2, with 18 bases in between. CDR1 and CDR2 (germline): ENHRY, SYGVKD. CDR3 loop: CAVTGTRGNTEAFF. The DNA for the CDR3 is TGTGCCGTCACCGGGACTAGGGGTAACACTGAAGCTTTCTTT.

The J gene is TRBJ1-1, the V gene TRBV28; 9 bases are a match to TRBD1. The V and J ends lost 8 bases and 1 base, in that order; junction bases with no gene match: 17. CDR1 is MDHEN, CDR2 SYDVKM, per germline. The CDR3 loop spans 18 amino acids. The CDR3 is CASPPSQGALIPNTEAFF. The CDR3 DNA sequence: TGTGCCAGCCCGCCCTCACAGGGGGCCTTAATTCCGAACACTGAAGCTTTCTTT.

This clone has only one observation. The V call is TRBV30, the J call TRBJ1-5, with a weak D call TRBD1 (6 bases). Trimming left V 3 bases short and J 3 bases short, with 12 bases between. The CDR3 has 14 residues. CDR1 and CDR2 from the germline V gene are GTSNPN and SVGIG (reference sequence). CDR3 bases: TGTGCCTGGAGCGAGACAGGAATCAATCAGCCCCAGCATTTT. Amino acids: CAWSETGINQPQHF.

The CDR3 protein is CASSLAGTDYGYTF. The CDR3 nucleotides read TGTGCCAGCAGCTTAGCCGGGACAGACTATGGCTACACCTTC. V and J are TRBV7-9 and TRBJ1-2; 7 positions agree with TRBD1. The trim removed 0 bases at V and 3 bases at J, leaving 1 base unmatched. The CDR3 is made up of 14 amino acids. CDR1 SEHNR and CDR2 FQNEAQ come from the germline V gene (reference sequence).

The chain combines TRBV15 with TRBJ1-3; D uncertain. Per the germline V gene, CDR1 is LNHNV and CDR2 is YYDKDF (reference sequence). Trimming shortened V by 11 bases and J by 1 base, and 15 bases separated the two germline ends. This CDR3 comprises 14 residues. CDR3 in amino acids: CAAGDWGSGNTIYF. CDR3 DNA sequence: TGTGCCGCCGGGGATTGGGGTTCTGGAAACACCATATATTTT.

CDR3 residues: CASTSIRTSYDNEQFF. The CDR3 DNA sequence: TGTGCCAGCACCTCAATCCGAACTTCCTACGACAATGAGCAGTTCTTC. The chain combines TRBV16 with TRBJ2-1; D gene unclear. The ends were cut back, 7 bases at V and 5 bases at J, with 21 bases in the middle. The CDR3 length is 16 residues. From germline, CDR1 is KGHSY and CDR2 FQNENV.

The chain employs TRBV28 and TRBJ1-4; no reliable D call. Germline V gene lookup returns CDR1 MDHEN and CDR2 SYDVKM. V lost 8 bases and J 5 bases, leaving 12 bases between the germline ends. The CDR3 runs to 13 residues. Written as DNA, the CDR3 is TGTGCCAGCGGAGTCGTGAACAATGAAAAACTGTTTTTT. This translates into CASGVVNNEKLFF. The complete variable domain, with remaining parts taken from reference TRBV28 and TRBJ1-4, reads DVKVTQSSRYLVKRTGEKVFLECVQDMDHENMFWYRQDPGLGLRLIYFSYDVKMKEKGDIPEGYSVSREKKERFSLILESASTNQTSMYLCASGVVNNEKLFFGSGTQLSVL.

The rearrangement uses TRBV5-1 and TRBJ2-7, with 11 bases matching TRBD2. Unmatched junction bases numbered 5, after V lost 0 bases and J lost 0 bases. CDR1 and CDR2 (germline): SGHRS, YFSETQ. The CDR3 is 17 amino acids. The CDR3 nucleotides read TGCGCCAGCAGCTTGGCCGGTAGCGGGGGGGCCTCCTACGAGCAGTACTTC. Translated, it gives CASSLAGSGGASYEQYF.